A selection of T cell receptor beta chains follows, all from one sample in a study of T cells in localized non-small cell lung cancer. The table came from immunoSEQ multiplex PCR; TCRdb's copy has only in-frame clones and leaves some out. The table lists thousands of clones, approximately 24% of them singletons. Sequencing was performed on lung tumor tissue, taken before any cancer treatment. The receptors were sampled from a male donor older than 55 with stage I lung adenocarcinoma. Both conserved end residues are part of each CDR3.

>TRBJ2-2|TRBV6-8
CASSRGQMNTGELFF
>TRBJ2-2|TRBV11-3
CASSRLTQGTGELFF
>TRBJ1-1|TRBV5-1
CASSSEPTGYSEAFF
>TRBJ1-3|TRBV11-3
CASSTTGGGNTIYF
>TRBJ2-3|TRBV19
CATASLRQGADTQYF
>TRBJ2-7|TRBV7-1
CASSPLKTYEQYF
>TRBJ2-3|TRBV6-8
CASSYSKDTQYF
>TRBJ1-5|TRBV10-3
CAISESNQPQHF
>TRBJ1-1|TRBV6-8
CASSKQVNTEAFF
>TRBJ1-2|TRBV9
CASSSPRGWGGYTF
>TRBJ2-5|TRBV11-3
CASSQGESSLTETQYF
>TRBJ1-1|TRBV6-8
CASSWTVNTEAFF
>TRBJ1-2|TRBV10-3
CAISESHTNYGYTF
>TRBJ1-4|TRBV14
CASSLQLNEKLFF
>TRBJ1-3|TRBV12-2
CASSEGQATSGNTIYF
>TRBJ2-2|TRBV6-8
CASSYSYRVNTGELFF
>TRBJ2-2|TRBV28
CASSFPGAGELFF
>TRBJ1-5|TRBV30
CAWSYPGSSNQPQHF
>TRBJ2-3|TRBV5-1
CASSLGNSGDPPDTQYF
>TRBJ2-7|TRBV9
CASSGSAGTEQYF
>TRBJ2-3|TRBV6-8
CASSYTNTDTQYF
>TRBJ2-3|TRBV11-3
CASLKGGDYHTDTQYF
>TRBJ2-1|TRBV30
CAWSVPGGLSYNEQFF
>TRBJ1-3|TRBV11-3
CASSPTGSSNTIYF
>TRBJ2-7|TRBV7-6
CASSLVGDRTLQYF
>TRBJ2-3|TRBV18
CASSPRSPPDTQYF
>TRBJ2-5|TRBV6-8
CASNDRDREQETQYF
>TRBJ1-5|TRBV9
CASSEDSTGIQPQHF
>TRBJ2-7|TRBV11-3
CASSPSQGPYEQYF
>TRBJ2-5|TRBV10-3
CATLGGGETQYF
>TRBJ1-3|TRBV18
CASSPQTLQGTRNTIYF
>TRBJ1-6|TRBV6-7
CASSGTENSPLHF
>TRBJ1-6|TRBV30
CAWGPSPNSPLHF
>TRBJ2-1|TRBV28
CASKVSGWTYNEQFF
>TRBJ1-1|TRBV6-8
CASSYLEGTTFF
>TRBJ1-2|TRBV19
CASSISNPANYGYTF
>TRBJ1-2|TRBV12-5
CASGSGNNYGYTF
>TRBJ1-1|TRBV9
CATLFHPREAFF
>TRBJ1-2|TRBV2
CASSPLSAGYGYTF
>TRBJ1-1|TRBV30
CAWNDRGDTEAFF
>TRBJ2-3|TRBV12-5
CASTRSSGGTDTQYF
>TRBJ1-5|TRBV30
CAWTLSGGQPQHF